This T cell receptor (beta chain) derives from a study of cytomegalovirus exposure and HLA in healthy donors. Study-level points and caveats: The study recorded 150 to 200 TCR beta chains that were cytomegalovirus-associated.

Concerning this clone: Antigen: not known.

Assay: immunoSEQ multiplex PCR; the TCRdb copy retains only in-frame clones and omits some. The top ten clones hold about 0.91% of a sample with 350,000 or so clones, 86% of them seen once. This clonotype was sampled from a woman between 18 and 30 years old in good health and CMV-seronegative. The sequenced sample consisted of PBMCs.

This CDR3 is CASSLSSGGVYEQFF. CDR3 DNA sequence: TGTGCCAGCAGCTTGTCTAGCGGAGGGGTGTATGAGCAGTTCTTC. V gene TRBV5-4 combines with J gene TRBJ2-1; TRBD2 aligns across 7 bases. The CDR3 totals 15 residues. The J segment lost 8 bases and the V segment lost 1 base, leaving 9 bases of the junction unmatched. Germline V CDR1 and CDR2: SGHNT, YYREEE (reference sequence).